Presented here are 19 T cell receptor beta chains from one specimen sequenced in a study of CD8+CD57+ T cells in acquired aplastic anemia. Template material for TCR beta VDJ and CDR3 profiling consisted of genomic DNA. TCRdb used MiXCR to reprocess the reads, holding one entry per CDR3 protein. The sample contains 74,000 or so distinct CDR3 sequences, roughly half of which appear only once. Sequences were obtained from sorted CD4+, CD8+, or CD8+CD57+ T cells (not recorded which) from PBMCs. These receptors all stem from a human donor in good health, serving as a control.

This clonotype was seen many times. The chain has TRBV4-1 and TRBJ1-1, with D possibly matching TRBD1 (6 bases). CDR3 length: 14 residues. The germline V gene encodes CDR1 MGHRA and CDR2 YSYEKL. The V gene lost 7 bases and the J gene lost 0 bases, with 12 bases spanning the gap. The CDR3 bases are TGCGCCAGCAATCAGGGGATCATGAACACTGAAGCTTTCTTT. This sequence encodes CASNQGIMNTEAFF.

This sequence joins TRBV11-1 and TRBJ2-1; D tentatively reads TRBD1 or TRBD2 (5 bases each). This CDR3 has 17 residues. Per the germline V gene, CDR1 is SGHAT and CDR2 is FQDESV (reference sequence). In DNA, the CDR3 is TGTTCTAGCAGCTTAGCCGCCGACAGCCTGGTGTCCAATGAGCAGTTCTTC. This encodes CSSSLAADSLVSNEQFF.

A single count supports this clonotype. The chain joins TRBV7-2 to TRBJ2-7; no definite D call. This CDR3 region has 14 residues. V lost 4 bases to trimming and J lost 2 bases, with 12 bases between them. From germline, CDR1 is SGHTA and CDR2 FQGNSA. CDR3 DNA sequence: TGTGCCAGCAGCTCCTCCCTTTCGACCTACGAGCAGTACTTC. Translation gives CASSSSLSTYEQYF.

This clonotype was recorded at least ten times. The V and J genes are TRBV9 and TRBJ2-3; no definite D call. V dropped 0 bases and J dropped 2 bases, with 10 bases sitting between them. The CDR3 has 15 residues. CDR1 and CDR2 from the germline V gene are SGDLS and YYNGEE. CDR3 protein: CASSVGYSSTDTQYF. CDR3 DNA sequence: TGTGCCAGCAGCGTAGGGTACTCTTCCACAGATACGCAGTATTTT. The full variable domain, its missing parts supplied by reference TRBV9 and TRBJ2-3, is DSGVTQTPKHLITATGQRVTLRCSPRSGDLSVYWYQQSLDQGLQFLIQYYNGEERAKGNILERFSAQQFPDLHSELNLSSLELGDSALYFCASSVGYSSTDTQYFGPGTRLTVL.

This clonotype was seen many times. This rearrangement joins TRBV20-1 to TRBJ1-2, with D possibly matching TRBD1 (5 bases). The CDR3 loop spans 12 amino acids. Germline-derived CDR1 and CDR2 are DFQATT and SNEGSKA (reference sequence). V lost 6 bases and J lost 7, with 15 bases in between. The CDR3 DNA reads TGCAGTGCCCAGGTGGGGGTCGGTGGCTACACCTTC. Encoded protein: CSAQVGVGGYTF.

The chain recombines TRBV10-3 with TRBJ2-1, with D maybe TRBD2 (6 bases). Trimming removed 4 bases from V and 2 bases from J, with 9 bases in between. Germline V gene lookup returns CDR1 ENHRY and CDR2 SYGVKD. There are 14 residues in the CDR3. CDR3 residues: CAISVRGTYNEQFF. CDR3 bases: TGTGCCATCAGTGTCCGCGGGACCTACAATGAGCAGTTCTTC.

By its share, this clonotype is medium-sized. The rearrangement links TRBV2 to TRBJ1-1, with D possibly being TRBD1 (6 bases). The germline V and J ends were trimmed by 9 bases and 1 base, with 18 bases remaining between them. CDR3 length: 15 amino acids. The germline V gene encodes CDR1 SNHLY and CDR2 FYNNEI. In DNA form, the CDR3 reads TGTGCCAGGGAACAGGACAGAATACAGAACACTGAAGCTTTCTTT. Protein product: CAREQDRIQNTEAFF.

This clonotype has at least ten counts. The chain has TRBV20-1 and TRBJ2-1; perhaps TRBD2 as D (5 bases). Germline-derived CDR1 and CDR2 are DFQATT and SNEGSKA (reference sequence). The CDR3 contains 15 residues. The germline V and J ends were trimmed by 5 bases and 0 bases, with 14 bases remaining between them. CDR3 in amino acids: CSAVPAESSYNEQFF. In nucleotides, the CDR3 is TGCAGTGCTGTCCCAGCGGAAAGCTCCTACAATGAGCAGTTCTTC.

The chain is built from TRBV15 and TRBJ2-1; no definite D call. The V gene lost 4 bases and the J gene lost 9 bases, with 7 bases spanning the gap. The CDR3 sequence is 11 residues long. CDR1 and CDR2 from the germline V gene are LNHNV and YYDKDF (reference sequence). The CDR3 region is CATSKRGEQFF. As DNA, the CDR3 is TGTGCCACCAGCAAGCGCGGTGAGCAGTTCTTC. Full variable domain (missing parts from reference TRBV15 and TRBJ2-1): DAMVIQNPRYQVTQFGKPVTLSCSQTLNHNVMYWYQQKSSQAPKLLFHYYDKDFNNEADTPDNFQSRRPNTSFCFLDIRSPGLGDTAMYLCATSKRGEQFFGPGTRLTVL.

In this sample, this clonotype turned up many times. CDR3 protein: CASSDRKGVPYEQYF. For the CDR3, the DNA is TGTGCCAGCAGCGATAGAAAAGGGGTCCCCTACGAGCAGTACTTC. The chain joins TRBV5-5 to TRBJ2-7; TRBD1 is a possible D gene (5 bases). The CDR3 has 15 amino acids. The V gene lost 4 bases and the J gene lost 2 bases, with 16 bases spanning the gap. Germline CDR1 reads SGHKS; CDR2 reads YYEKEE (reference sequence).

The chain carries TRBV25-1 and TRBJ2-2; 10 positions agree with TRBD1. The CDR3 spans 15 residues. Looked up from germline, CDR1 is MGHDK and CDR2 is SYGVNS. Germline trimming cut 2 bases from V and 9 bases from J; bases unmatched to any gene: 6. DNA of the CDR3: TGTGCCAGCAGTGAACCAGGACAGGGGGACAGGGAGCTGTTTTTT. This encodes CASSEPGQGDRELFF.

The V call is TRBV20-1, the J call TRBJ2-7; D remains unclear. Germline V gives CDR1 DFQATT, CDR2 SNEGSKA (reference sequence). The V and J ends lost 0 bases and 6 bases respectively, with 12 bases between them. The CDR3 has 13 amino acids. CDR3 sequence reads: CSARDIVTTEQYF. The CDR3 DNA is TGCAGTGCTAGAGATATAGTGACAACCGAGCAGTACTTC.

The V call is TRBV24-1, the J call TRBJ2-7; possible D gene TRBD1, 6 bases. Per the germline V gene, CDR1 is KGHDR and CDR2 is SFDVKD. Trimming took 4 bases from V and 0 from J, leaving 12 bases between them. There are 15 residues in the CDR3. This CDR3 reads CATSENRAPSYEQYF. The CDR3 DNA reads as TGTGCCACCAGTGAAAACAGGGCCCCCTCCTACGAGCAGTACTTC.

This rearrangement joins TRBV6-2 or TRBV6-3 to TRBJ2-3, with unresolved D. This CDR3 contains 16 residues. V lost 8 bases, J lost 2 bases, and 20 bases lay in between. Germline loops: CDR1 MNHEY, CDR2 SVGEGT. The CDR3 loop reads CASVRWDSEVTDTQYF. Written as DNA, the CDR3 is TGTGCCAGCGTCCGTTGGGATAGTGAGGTCACAGATACGCAGTATTTT.

This clonotype came up a few times. The J gene is TRBJ2-5, the V gene TRBV2; 7 bases fit TRBD1. CDR1 and CDR2 (germline): SNHLY, FYNNEI. This CDR3 has 10 amino acids. Here the CDR3 DNA reads TGTGCACAGGGGAACGGCGTCCAGTACTTC. This encodes CAQGNGVQYF.

V and J are TRBV20-1 and TRBJ2-3; 9 nucleotides align to TRBD2. CDR3 length equals 15 residues. V lost 5 bases to trimming and J lost 4 bases; unmatched junction nucleotides: 10. Germline assignment: CDR1 DFQATT and CDR2 SNEGSKA (reference sequence). The CDR3 here is CSAYPTSGRADTQYF. In DNA form, the CDR3 reads TGCAGTGCTTATCCGACTAGCGGACGGGCAGATACGCAGTATTTT.

This clonotype has only one observation. The rearrangement uses TRBV6-1 and TRBJ2-7; D uncertain. This CDR3 region has 15 residues. Germline V gene sequence: CDR1 MNHNS, CDR2 SASEGT. Trimming left V 1 base short and J 0 bases short, with 10 bases between. CDR3 residues: CASSEETTSSYEQYF. Here the CDR3 DNA reads TGTGCCAGCAGTGAAGAGACAACGAGCTCCTACGAGCAGTACTTC.

This clonotype showed up many times. The rearrangement uses TRBV11-2 and TRBJ1-4; no clear D gene. Germline CDR1 reads SGHAT; CDR2 reads FQNNGV. The CDR3 is 15 residues long. Trimming shortened V by 5 bases and J by 2 bases, and 12 bases separated the two germline ends. The CDR3 coding sequence is TGTGCCAGCAGCCCGAACCCGGCCACTAATGAAAAACTGTTTTTT. Translating it yields CASSPNPATNEKLFF.

In its sample, this clonotype was seen a few times. The chain links TRBV2 to TRBJ2-7; 10 nucleotides align to TRBD2. Germline lookup yields CDR1 SNHLY and CDR2 FYNNEI. The ends lost 5 bases at V and 0 bases at J; junction bases unmatched: 4. This CDR3 is built from 15 residues. The CDR3 spells CASSLTSGPSYEQYF. The CDR3 DNA sequence: TGTGCCAGCAGTCTGACTAGCGGGCCCTCCTACGAGCAGTACTTC. The variable domain in full, completed from reference TRBV2 and TRBJ2-7, reads EPEVTQTPSHQVTQMGQEVILRCVPISNHLYFYWYRQILGQKVEFLVSFYNNEISEKSEIFDDQFSVERPDGSNFTLKIRSTKLEDSAMYFCASSLTSGPSYEQYFGPGTRLTVT.